The 6 T cell receptor beta chains given below trace back to one sample, sequenced in a study of T cell changes during pregnancy in multiple sclerosis. Profiled with immunoSEQ multiplex PCR; TCRdb holds only in-frame clones, not every one. The sample includes around 20,000 clones, approximately 87% of them seen just once. Here the sequenced sample was CD8+ T cells from peripheral blood mononuclear cells, taken after pregnancy. Receptors originate from a female donor with multiple sclerosis, enrolled in a pregnancy study.

This chain joins TRBV5-4 and TRBJ1-1, with 9 bases that match TRBD1. Trimming cost V 4 bases and J 2 bases; bases outside gene matches: 6. This CDR3 is 15 amino acids long. Germline V gene data show CDR1 as SGHNT and CDR2 as YYREEE (reference sequence). DNA of the CDR3: TGTGCCAGCAGCGGGGGGACAGGGATAAACACTGAAGCTTTCTTT. Translated: CASSGGTGINTEAFF.

V gene TRBV4-2 combines with J gene TRBJ2-7; D unresolved. Germline-derived CDR1 and CDR2 are LGHNA and YNFKEQ. Trimming cost V 0 bases and J 0 bases, with 9 bases left between them. This CDR3 is 15 amino acids long. The CDR3 nucleotides read TGTGCCAGCAGCCAAGAGTCGGCAGGCTCCTACGAGCAGTACTTC. Translating gives CASSQESAGSYEQYF.

The chain uses TRBV7-9 and TRBJ1-1; 8 bases agree with TRBD1. Trimming removed 3 bases from V and 6 bases from J; junction bases left unmatched: 6. There are 14 residues in the CDR3. Germline loops: CDR1 SEHNR, CDR2 FQNEAQ (reference sequence). CDR3 protein: CASSFTGGPAEAFF. CDR3 nucleotides: TGTGCCAGCAGCTTCACAGGGGGTCCCGCTGAAGCTTTCTTT.

The chain has TRBV6-6 and TRBJ1-2; D unclear. The CDR3 contains 15 residues. Germline CDR1 and CDR2: MNHNY and SVGAGI (reference sequence). V gave up 3 bases and J gave up 7 bases, with 18 bases separating them. Here the CDR3 DNA reads TGTGCCAGCAGTTATTCCGGGAAATTCACGAGTGGCTACACCTTC. Translation: CASSYSGKFTSGYTF.

The rearrangement joins TRBV6-4 to TRBJ2-7; 8 bases agree with TRBD1. Per germline, CDR1 MRHNA and CDR2 SNTAGT. J gave up 3 bases and V 5 bases, and 9 bases lay outside the gene matches. The CDR3 runs to 15 residues. The CDR3 here is CASSHEDREDYEQYF. The CDR3 nucleotides are TGTGCCAGCAGTCACGAGGACAGGGAAGACTACGAGCAGTACTTC.

The CDR3 DNA is TGTGCCAGCAGCATCACCTACGAGCAGTACTTC. Amino acid sequence: CASSITYEQYF. This rearrangement joins TRBV7-9 to TRBJ2-7; D not resolved. Germline V CDR1 and CDR2: SEHNR, FQNEAQ (reference sequence). This CDR3 is built from 11 residues. V lost 5 bases, J lost 2 bases, and 4 bases lay in between.